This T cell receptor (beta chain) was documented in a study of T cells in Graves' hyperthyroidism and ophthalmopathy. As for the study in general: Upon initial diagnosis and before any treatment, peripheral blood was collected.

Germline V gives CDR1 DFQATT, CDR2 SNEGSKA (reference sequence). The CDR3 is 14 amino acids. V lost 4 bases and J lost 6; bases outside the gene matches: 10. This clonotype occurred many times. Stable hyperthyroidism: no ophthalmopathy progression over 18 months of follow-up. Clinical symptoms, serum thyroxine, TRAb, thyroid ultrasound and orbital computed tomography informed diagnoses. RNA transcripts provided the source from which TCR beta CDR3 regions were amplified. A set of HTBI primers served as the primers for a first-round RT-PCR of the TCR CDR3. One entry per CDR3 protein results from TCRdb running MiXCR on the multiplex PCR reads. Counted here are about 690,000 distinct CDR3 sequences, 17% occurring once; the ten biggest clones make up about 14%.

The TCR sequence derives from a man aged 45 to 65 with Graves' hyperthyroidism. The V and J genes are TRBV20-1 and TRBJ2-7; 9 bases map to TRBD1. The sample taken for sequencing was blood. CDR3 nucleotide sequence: TGCAGTGCTACCGGCGGGACAGGGTTCCTCGAGCAGTACTTC. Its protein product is CSATGGTGFLEQYF.